This T cell receptor beta chain was recorded in a study of cytomegalovirus exposure and HLA in healthy donors. Study-level results: A later analysis linked a missense DCLRE1C variant to TCR beta V- and J-gene trimming.

Primers included in the PCR were 60 Vbeta and 13 Jbeta primers. Assay used: immunoSEQ multiplex PCR; TCRdb lists only in-frame clones, some missing. The sample has some 130,000 clones, and its top ten clones hold approximately 1.8%. This CDR3 region has 15 residues. The V gene's germline CDR1 is SGHDT and CDR2 YYEEEE. V was pared by 2 bases and J by 5 bases, with 16 bases between. As regards this clone: Its cognate antigen is unknown.

The rearrangement uses TRBV5-6 and TRBJ1-2; D is uncertain. Input material: PBMCs. This receptor was obtained from a man between 18 and 29 years old in good health and CMV-seronegative. This CDR3 reads CASSLALNPLYGYTF. The CDR3 DNA is TGTGCCAGCAGCTTAGCCCTTAACCCTCTATATGGCTACACCTTC.